A selection of T cell receptor beta chains follows, all from one sample in a study of shared clonotypes between healthy human individuals. The protocol was immunoSEQ multiplex PCR, while the TCRdb copy is restricted to in-frame clones and leaves out a portion. This sample has about 2,100,000 clones, with roughly 91% found just once. The sample comprised naive CD8+ T cells from PBMCs. The receptors were sampled from a man younger than 35 in good health. Some clones in this sample may be carry-over from other donors' samples. Each CDR3 is given with its conserved first and last residue.

v_gene	CDR3aa
TRBV5-1	CASSSQGWGVTYEQYF
TRBV11-2	CASSLWARPSFGTDTQYF
TRBV5-4	CASSPLGAGLTDTQYF
TRBV29-1	CSVKTGLNQPQHF
TRBV27	CASSLSHGDTAYEQYF
TRBV19	CASSFRDRMNTEAFF
TRBV11-2	CASSLEGEHQPQHF
TRBV13	CASSLGGGPYEQYF
TRBV9	CASSVENAWDNEQFF
TRBV27	CASSPTGPYPSGNTIYF
TRBV5-1	CASSLVVFEREGSDTQYF
TRBV28	CASSTSWPWTVFNQPQHF
TRBV27	CASSFQPGLNNEQFF
TRBV27	CASSLGQGGYEQYF
TRBV5-6	CASSLDLRSYEQYF
TRBV19	CASSILWTSGTSYEQYF
TRBV10-3	CAISEGVSYNEQFF
TRBV6-6	CASSPWRAGDTQYF
TRBV30	CACSEGVNTEAFF
TRBV6-6	CASSSRTWGGVPEQFF
TRBV30	CAWSEGGGTDTQYF
TRBV27	CASSPRGGDGGYEQYF
TRBV28	CASSPQGGEGEQYF
TRBV28	CASSPTAPDDRQETQYF
TRBV6-6	CASSFGLDFYGYTF
TRBV30	CAWSWGGGYGYTF
TRBV28	CASSSRTGKGWETQYF
TRBV6-5	CASSVLPLGANVLTF
TRBV4-1	CASSLGPGQQETQYF
TRBV4-3	CASSLKVGHFSGANVLTF
TRBV7-3	CASSLTGIQETQYF
TRBV27	CASSLAGNQPQHF
TRBV28	CASIFGGGQLSGNTIYF
TRBV27	CASSIDRGHSGEQYF
TRBV7-2	CAIRDPGEDTQYF
TRBV5-1	CASSLGQSNQPQHF
TRBV7-8	CASSSQRNEQFF
TRBV29-1	CSVYPGAGYNEQFF
TRBV4-1	CASSQSGHPNTEAFF